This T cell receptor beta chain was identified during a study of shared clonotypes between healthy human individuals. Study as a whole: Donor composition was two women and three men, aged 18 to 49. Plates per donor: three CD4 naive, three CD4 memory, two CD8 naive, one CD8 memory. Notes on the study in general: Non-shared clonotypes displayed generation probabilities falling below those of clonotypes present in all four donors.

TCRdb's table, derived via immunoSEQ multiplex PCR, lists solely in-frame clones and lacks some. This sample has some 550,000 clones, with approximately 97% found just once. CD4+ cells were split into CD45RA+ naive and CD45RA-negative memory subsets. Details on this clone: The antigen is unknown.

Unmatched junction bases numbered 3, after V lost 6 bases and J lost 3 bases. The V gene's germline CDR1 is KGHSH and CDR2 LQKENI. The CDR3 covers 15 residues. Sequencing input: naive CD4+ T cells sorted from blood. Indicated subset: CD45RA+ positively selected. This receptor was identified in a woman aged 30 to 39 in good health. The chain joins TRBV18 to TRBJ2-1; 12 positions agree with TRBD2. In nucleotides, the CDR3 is TGTGCCAGCTCTCTAGCGGGAGGGGACTACAATGAGCAGTTCTTC. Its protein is CASSLAGGDYNEQFF. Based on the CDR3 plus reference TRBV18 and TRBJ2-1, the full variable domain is NAGVMQNPRHLVRRRGQEARLRCSPMKGHSHVYWYRQLPEEGLKFMVYLQKENIIDESGMPKERFSAEFPKEGPSILRIQQVVRGDSAAYFCASSLAGGDYNEQFFGPGTRLTVL.